Shown below are 25 T cell receptor beta chains from a single sample sequenced in a study of PD-1 blockade in classical Hodgkin lymphoma. Using immunoSEQ multiplex PCR, the repertoire was profiled, and TCRdb retains in-frame clones only, with some absent. The sample consists of 30,000 or so clones, 85% to 95% of them appearing once. The time point was: newly diagnosed, previously untreated cHL patient sample. The sequencing sample was made of peripheral blood mononuclear cells (PBMCs). Receptors originate from a human donor with classical Hodgkin lymphoma.

The chain links TRBV21-1 to TRBJ2-3; TRBD1 was called by the table and not checked on the DNA. TRBV21-1 is recorded as a pseudogene. The CDR3 sequence is 14 residues long. CDR3 sequence (DNA): TGTGCCAGCACCCGGACAGGAAAGACAGATACGCAGTATTTT. Protein: CASTRTGKTDTQYF.

The chain employs TRBV2 and TRBJ1-6; TRBD1 might be the D (5 bases). Trimming removed 3 bases at V and 8 bases at J, with 11 bases between. The CDR3 spans 14 residues. Germline V gene sequence: CDR1 SNHLY, CDR2 FYNNEI. The CDR3 is CASSDVNRYSPLHF. The CDR3 DNA is TGTGCCAGCAGTGACGTCAACAGGTATTCACCCCTCCACTTT.

The J gene is TRBJ1-2, the V gene TRBV6-5; D not certain. Germline CDR1 MNHEY, CDR2 SVGAGI. The CDR3 spans 13 residues. Trimming pared 7 bases from V and 1 base from J, leaving 10 bases between. The CDR3 DNA is TGTGCCAGCAAAAGCGGGTTTAACTATGGCTACACCTTC. Translating gives CASKSGFNYGYTF.

This clone was counted between two and nine times. This chain joins TRBV6-1 and TRBJ2-2; D possibly corresponds to TRBD2 (5 bases). Trimming pared 6 bases from V and 6 bases from J, leaving 8 bases between. The CDR3 is 12 amino acids. CDR1 and CDR2 from the germline V gene are MNHNS and SASEGT. The CDR3 here is CASREEAGELFF. CDR3 nucleotide sequence: TGTGCCAGCAGGGAGGAGGCCGGGGAGCTGTTTTTT.

The rearrangement uses TRBV19 and TRBJ1-5; 10 nucleotides align to TRBD1. The V gene end was trimmed by 6 bases and the J gene end by 0 bases; junction bases not matched to a gene: 11. The CDR3 sequence is 18 residues long. Germline V gives CDR1 LNHDA, CDR2 SQIVND (reference sequence). The CDR3 DNA reads as TGTGCCAGTAGACCAGGGACAGGGGAATGGGCTAGCAATCAGCCCCAGCATTTT. Translated, it gives CASRPGTGEWASNQPQHF.

The gene calls are TRBV2 and TRBJ1-3; D gene unclear. The germline V and J ends were trimmed by 2 bases and 4 bases, with 6 bases remaining between them. The CDR3 sequence is 13 residues long. Germline V gene sequence: CDR1 SNHLY, CDR2 FYNNEI. The CDR3 sequence is CASSENWGNTIYF. CDR3 sequence (DNA): TGTGCCAGCAGTGAAAATTGGGGAAACACCATATATTTT.

This rearrangement joins TRBV6-6 to TRBJ1-2; 7 bases line up with TRBD1. The CDR3 runs 16 residues. The germline gives CDR1 MNHNY, CDR2 SVGAGI (reference sequence). The V and J ends lost 0 bases and 5 bases, in that order; junction bases with no gene match: 9. CDR3 loop: CASSYSGRGSGYGYTF. The CDR3 region has the DNA TGTGCCAGCAGTTACTCCGGCAGGGGGAGTGGGTATGGCTACACCTTC.

The genes are TRBV7-8 and TRBJ2-3, with 8 bases matching TRBD2. V lost 4 bases and J lost 3; bases outside the gene matches: 15. Germline values: CDR1 SGHVS, CDR2 FQNEAQ. The CDR3 has 18 residues. For the CDR3, the DNA is TGTGCCAGCAGCTCTGCGTCCATAAGCGGGAGTTTGACAGATACGCAGTATTTT. Encoded protein: CASSSASISGSLTDTQYF. Variable domain in full (rest from reference TRBV7-8 and TRBJ2-3): GAGVSQSPRYKVAKRGQDVALRCDPISGHVSLFWYQQALGQGPEFLTYFQNEAQLDKSGLPSDRFFAERPEGSVSTLKIQRTQQEDSAVYLCASSSASISGSLTDTQYFGPGTRLTVL.

The V gene is TRBV5-6, the J gene TRBJ1-5, with D possibly matching TRBD1 (5 bases). The germline gives CDR1 SGHDT, CDR2 YYEEEE. The V gene lost 4 bases and the J gene lost 6 bases, with 11 bases spanning the gap. There are 13 residues in the CDR3. CDR3 region: CASSRGVGQPQHF. The DNA of the CDR3 is TGTGCCAGCAGCCGAGGGGTGGGTCAGCCCCAGCATTTT.

The gene calls are TRBV18 and TRBJ2-3; possibly TRBD2 for D (5 bases). CDR3 length: 17 amino acids. Per germline, CDR1 KGHSH and CDR2 LQKENI. Between the trimmed V and J ends, which lost 3 bases and 4 bases, there was a span of 20 bases. The CDR3 DNA reads as TGTGCCAGCTCACCCCTACCACTTGCTGGGAGCGCAGATACGCAGTATTTT. This codes for CASSPLPLAGSADTQYF.

This chain links TRBV19 with TRBJ1-1, with TRBD1 identical over 9 bases. J gave up 5 bases and V 8 bases, and 6 bases lay outside the gene matches. Germline CDR1 and CDR2: LNHDA and SQIVND (reference sequence). The CDR3 loop spans 13 amino acids. The CDR3 coding sequence is TGTGCCAGTGAGAGGACAGGGGATACTGAAGCTTTCTTT. Translated: CASERTGDTEAFF.

The chain combines TRBV7-8 with TRBJ2-5, with D possibly TRBD2 on 6 matching bases. The CDR3 runs to 15 residues. In germline, CDR1 is SGHVS, CDR2 FQNEAQ. V lost 1 base and J 5 bases, leaving 14 bases between the germline ends. The CDR3 spells CASSLGPGVIETQYF. As DNA, the CDR3 is TGTGCCAGCAGCTTAGGACCGGGAGTGATTGAGACCCAGTACTTC.

The V call is TRBV9, the J call TRBJ1-1, with D possibly TRBD1 on 6 matching bases. The CDR3 spans 16 residues. With 0 bases removed from V and 1 base from J, the gap between germline ends came to 13 bases. In germline, CDR1 is SGDLS, CDR2 YYNGEE. CDR3 loop: CASSVVPGAQNTEAFF. CDR3 nucleotides: TGTGCCAGCAGCGTAGTCCCGGGGGCGCAGAACACTGAAGCTTTCTTT.

This chain's CDR3 is CASSLAAPGLAYEQYF. In nucleotides, the CDR3 is TGTGCCAGCAGTTTGGCAGCCCCGGGACTAGCCTACGAGCAGTACTTC. V gene TRBV28 combines with J gene TRBJ2-7, with 8 positions matching TRBD2. V gave up 3 bases and J gave up 2 bases; unmatched junction bases: 9. CDR1 is MDHEN and CDR2 is SYDVKM in the germline V gene. The CDR3 is 16 amino acids.

V and J are TRBV28 and TRBJ1-3; no firm D call. Germline values: CDR1 MDHEN, CDR2 SYDVKM. There are 16 residues in the CDR3. Trimming stripped 3 bases from V and 0 bases from J, with 12 bases between. The CDR3: CASSFVSAVSGNTIYF. CDR3 nucleotides: TGTGCCAGCAGTTTTGTCAGCGCCGTCTCTGGAAACACCATATATTTT.

This chain links TRBV18 with TRBJ1-2; the D is unclear. Trimming pared 2 bases from V and 5 bases from J, leaving 9 bases between. This CDR3 has 13 residues. The germline V gene encodes CDR1 KGHSH and CDR2 LQKENI. The DNA of the CDR3 is TGTGCCAGCTCACCAGAAGAGGGATATGGCTACACCTTC. Residues: CASSPEEGYGYTF.

A few counts support this clone. A junction boundary mismatches the germline segment, possibly from a read error. The chain joins TRBV18 to TRBJ2-1; 7 bases agree with TRBD2. The germline V gene has CDR1 KGHSH and CDR2 LQKENI. The CDR3 totals 16 residues. CDR3 residues: CASSPRLGGSYNEQFF. The CDR3 DNA reads as TGTGCCAGCTCGCCACGATTGGGGGGGTCCTACAATGAGCAGTTCTTC.

This chain connects TRBV2 to TRBJ2-1, with TRBD1 as a possible D gene (6 bases). This CDR3 region has 13 residues. The germline gives CDR1 SNHLY, CDR2 FYNNEI. Trimming cost V 7 bases and J 10 bases, with 17 bases left between them. The CDR3 DNA reads TGTGCCAGCAAAGGACAGCCGATGGGGGAGCAGTTCTTC. Translating gives CASKGQPMGEQFF.

In its sample, this clone was seen once. The chain couples TRBV27 to TRBJ2-7; D perhaps matches TRBD1 (6 bases). This CDR3 is 19 amino acids long. Trimming removed 2 bases from V and 3 bases from J, with 26 bases in between. The germline CDR1 and CDR2 sequences are MNHEY and SMNVEV (reference sequence). The CDR3 region has the DNA TGTGCCAGCAGTTTAGCGAGACGAGCCCCCGGGACACAAAACTACGAGCAGTACTTC. Translation gives CASSLARRAPGTQNYEQYF.

CDR3 residues: CASSSQGWDTEAFF. The CDR3 DNA sequence: TGTGCCAGCTCATCACAGGGGTGGGACACTGAAGCTTTCTTT. J is TRBJ1-1 and V is TRBV18; 7 bases line up with TRBD1. Germline V gene sequence: CDR1 KGHSH, CDR2 LQKENI. The CDR3 spans 14 residues. Losses at the gene ends were 5 bases for V and 3 bases for J; bases not matched to a gene: 6.

V gene TRBV11-3 combines with J gene TRBJ2-5; 8 bases are a match to TRBD2. Germline V gene data show CDR1 as SGHNT and CDR2 as YENEEA. The CDR3 spans 15 residues. V was pared by 1 base and J by 5 bases, with 6 bases of the junction left unmatched. The CDR3: CASSLGIERGETQYF. The CDR3 DNA is TGTGCCAGCAGCTTAGGTATAGAGCGGGGGGAGACCCAGTACTTC. Filled out from reference TRBV11-3 and TRBJ2-5, the complete variable domain reads EAGVVQSPRYKIIEKKQPVAFWCNPISGHNTLYWYLQNLGQGPELLIRYENEEAVDDSQLPKDRFSAERLKGVDSTLKIQPAELGDSAVYLCASSLGIERGETQYFGPGTRLLVL.

The CDR3 DNA is TGTGCCAGCAGCTTGGTAGGGGACGTTAGCAATCAGCCCCAGCATTTT. Amino acids: CASSLVGDVSNQPQHF. J is TRBJ1-5 and V is TRBV5-5, with D maybe TRBD1 (5 bases). Trimming took off 0 bases at V and 0 bases at J, with 10 bases between the two ends. CDR1 is SGHKS, CDR2 YYEKEE, per germline (reference sequence). CDR3 size: 16 residues.

The gene calls are TRBV4-1 and TRBJ2-7; 7 bases map to TRBD1. The CDR3 extends over 15 amino acids. The germline V gene has CDR1 MGHRA and CDR2 YSYEKL. The V gene end was trimmed by 2 bases and the J gene end by 0 bases; junction bases not matched to a gene: 4. The CDR3 sequence: CASSQPGTASYEQYF. The CDR3 DNA follows: TGCGCCAGCAGCCAACCCGGGACAGCCTCCTACGAGCAGTACTTC.

V gene TRBV5-1 combines with J gene TRBJ2-3, with 7 positions matching TRBD2. CDR1 is SGHRS and CDR2 is YFSETQ in the germline V gene. V lost 5 bases and J lost 2; bases outside the gene matches: 11. The CDR3 is 16 amino acids. The CDR3 loop is CASSHVSGAPTDTQYF. CDR3 DNA: TGCGCCAGCAGTCACGTGAGCGGGGCCCCCACAGATACGCAGTATTTT.

The V gene is TRBV7-9, the J gene TRBJ1-1; D is uncertain. Trimming took off 0 bases at V and 7 bases at J, with 6 bases between the two ends. The CDR3 length is 12 residues. Germline lookup yields CDR1 SEHNR and CDR2 FQNEAQ (reference sequence). The CDR3 bases are TGTGCCAGCAGCTTAGCTGGGATTGAAGCTTTCTTT. This sequence encodes CASSLAGIEAFF.